This passage covers 28 T cell receptor beta chains from one sample sequenced in a study of tumor and adjacent non-tumor tissue in lung cancer. The template was RNA from unsorted bulk tissue. The library came from three nested PCR rounds adapted from ARM-PCR protocols. From the multiplex PCR reads, TCRdb called clonotypes with MiXCR, one entry per CDR3 protein. In the table there are approximately 100,000 distinct CDR3 sequences, 60% to 80% of which are singletons. Specimen: lung tumor tissue. The receptors stem from a woman in her sixties with non-small cell lung cancer.

The chain combines TRBV20-1 with TRBJ2-5; D is uncertain. Trimming took 4 bases from V and 5 from J, leaving 17 bases between them. This CDR3 has 14 amino acids. Germline CDR1 is DFQATT and CDR2 is SNEGSKA (reference sequence). CDR3 loop: CSAIEASPKETQYF. In DNA, the CDR3 is TGCAGTGCTATAGAGGCTTCTCCCAAGGAGACCCAGTACTTC.

As to this clonotype: Given a much more abundant clone one base away, this may be a read error. The chain recombines TRBV29-1 with TRBJ1-1, with D perhaps TRBD1 (6 bases). Germline CDR1 reads SQVTM; CDR2 reads ANQGSEA. This CDR3 contains 15 residues. The CDR3, as DNA: TGCAGCGTCCGTCCCGGGACATTGATGAACGCTGAAGCTTTCTTT. Translation: CSVRPGTLMNAEAFF. Together with reference TRBV29-1 and TRBJ1-1, the CDR3 gives the full variable domain: SAVISQKPSRDICQRGTSLTIQCQVDSQVTMMFWYRQQPGQSLTLIATANQGSEATYESGFVIDKFPISRPNLTFSTLTVSNMSPEDSSIYLCSVRPGTLMNAEAFFGQGTRLTVV.

This clonotype was counted only a few times. A much larger clonotype is one base distant, so this may be a read error. The chain employs TRBV29-1 and TRBJ2-3; a weak D match, TRBD2 (5 bases). This CDR3 region has 11 residues. The V gene's germline CDR1 is SQVTM and CDR2 ANQGSEA. Trimming stripped 4 bases from V and 6 bases from J, with 8 bases between. The CDR3 is CSVGSVDTQYF. The CDR3 DNA reads TGCAGCGTTGGTAGCGTTGATACGCAGTATTTT.

As concerns this clonotype: Likely a read error: the CDR3 ends without its conserved phenylalanine or tryptophan. The chain links TRBV5-4 to TRBJ2-2; D perhaps matches TRBD1 (5 bases). The germline CDR1 and CDR2 sequences are SGHNT and YYREEE (reference sequence). This CDR3 contains 14 residues. V shed 10 bases and J shed 7 bases, with 20 bases lying between them. Written as DNA, the CDR3 is TGTGCCTGCGATTCTGGCAGGGCCATCGGGGAGCTGTTTTAT. Its protein product is CACDSGRAIGELFY.

For this clonotype: Its ends do not fully match the called genes, so a read error is possible. The V gene is TRBV5-6, the J gene TRBJ1-5, with TRBD1 as a possible D gene (5 bases). CDR3 length: 15 residues. Looked up from germline, CDR1 is SGHDT and CDR2 is YYEEEE. The CDR3 loop is CASSLMGGEARPRHF. CDR3 coding DNA: TGTGCCAGCAGCCTAATGGGGGGAGAAGCTCGGCCCCGGCATTTT.

A remark on this clonotype: A much larger clonotype is one base distant, so this may be a read error. The chain links TRBV12-3 or TRBV12-4 to TRBJ1-2; 10 positions agree with TRBD1. The CDR3 is made up of 14 amino acids. V lost 6 bases, J lost 10 bases, and 11 bases stayed unmatched. CDR3: CASSAEDRGSDYTF. In DNA form, the CDR3 reads TGTGCCAGCAGCGCTGAGGACAGGGGGTCTGACTACACCTTC.

Remarks on this clonotype: At one boundary the junction diverges from the germline segment, which might be a read error. The genes are TRBV4-1 and TRBJ2-5; 9 positions match TRBD2. CDR1 and CDR2 from the germline V gene are MGHRA and YSYEKL. There are 17 residues in the CDR3. The CDR3 spells CTSSLNRAGGLPETQYF. The CDR3 DNA reads TGCACCAGCAGCCTAAATAGGGCGGGGGGGCTGCCCGAGACCCAGTACTTC.

Worth noting for this clonotype: One base away lies a much larger clone, so this may be a sequencing read error. The V call is TRBV29-1, the J call TRBJ2-7; D is ambiguous. This CDR3 has 11 residues. Trimming took 7 bases from V and 2 from J, leaving 9 bases between them. Germline CDR1 and CDR2: SQVTM and ANQGSEA. CDR3 sequence (DNA): TGCAGCGCCGTGTGGACCTACGAGCAGTACTTC. It encodes CSAVWTYEQYF.

This clonotype was observed a handful of times. The J gene is TRBJ2-1, the V gene TRBV5-1; 7 positions match TRBD2. This CDR3 is 16 amino acids long. The germline V gene has CDR1 SGHRS and CDR2 YFSETQ. The trim removed 7 bases at V and 2 bases at J, leaving 12 bases unmatched. CDR3 protein: CASGEGSPHPYNEQFF. The CDR3 DNA reads TGCGCCAGCGGGGAGGGCAGCCCCCACCCCTACAATGAGCAGTTCTTC. The full variable domain, in which reference TRBV5-1 and TRBJ2-1 provide the parts outside the CDR3, is KAGVTQTPRYLIKTRGQQVTLSCSPISGHRSVSWYQQTPGQGLQFLFEYFSETQRNKGNFPGRFSGRQFSNSRSEMNVSTLELGDSALYLCASGEGSPHPYNEQFFGPGTRLTVL.

This clonotype has at least ten counts. The gene calls are TRBV6-5 and TRBJ2-1; 8 bases fit TRBD2. The germline V gene has CDR1 MNHEY and CDR2 SVGAGI. V was clipped by 4 bases and J by 2 bases; unmatched bases: 7. The CDR3 length is 16 residues. The CDR3 coding sequence is TGTGCCAGCAGTTCCCCAGCGGGGGTTGCCTACAATGAGCAGTTCTTC. Translating it yields CASSSPAGVAYNEQFF.

In its sample, this clonotype was seen a few times. A much larger clone lies a single base off, so this may be a read error. The J gene is TRBJ2-7, the V gene TRBV20-1, with 9 positions matching TRBD1. The V and J ends lost 8 bases and 2 bases, in that order; junction bases with no gene match: 10. The CDR3 extends over 14 amino acids. The V gene's germline CDR1 is DFQATT and CDR2 SNEGSKA (reference sequence). The CDR3 DNA reads as TGCAGTACAGCCGGGACAGGGAATACCTACGAGCAGTACTTC. This encodes CSTAGTGNTYEQYF.

In regard to this clonotype: Lacking the conserved final phenylalanine or tryptophan, this CDR3 likely reflects a read error. The chain has TRBV20-1 and TRBJ2-3; 8 bases fit TRBD2. Germline assignment: CDR1 DFQATT and CDR2 SNEGSKA (reference sequence). CDR3 size: 15 residues. The V gene end was trimmed by 7 bases and the J gene end by 1 base; junction bases not matched to a gene: 10. CDR3 in DNA: TGCAGTGAGAGGGGGGTAGCGGGGCGCACAGATACGCAGTATTTG. This sequence encodes CSERGVAGRTDTQYL.

Notes on this clonotype: One junction end does not reproduce the germline sequence, and a read error may be involved. The V call is TRBV4-3, the J call TRBJ2-7; 8 bases align to TRBD1. CDR1 is LGHNA, CDR2 YSLEER, per germline. This CDR3 spans 15 amino acids. This chain's CDR3 is CASRQGSRGRDEQYF. CDR3 DNA sequence: TGCGCGAGCAGACAAGGTAGCAGGGGGCGGGACGAACAGTACTTC.

On this clonotype itself: A read error may produce the germline difference seen at one junction end. The chain combines TRBV11-2 with TRBJ2-3; D perhaps matches TRBD2 (5 bases). The CDR3 runs 15 residues. Germline CDR1 reads SGHAT; CDR2 reads FQNNGV. The CDR3 nucleotides read TGCTCAAGCAGCGCCACCGGGATGGCCACAGATACGCAGTATTTT. Its translation: CSSSATGMATDTQYF.

As concerns this clonotype: The missing conserved phenylalanine or tryptophan at the end of this CDR3 makes a read error likely. This chain joins TRBV11-1 and TRBJ2-1; the match to TRBD1 covers 8 bases. Germline CDR1 SGHAT, CDR2 FQDESV (reference sequence). This CDR3 is built from 15 residues. CDR3 nucleotide sequence: TGTGCCGGCAGCTTATTGGGGACAGGTTTCAGTGAGCAGTTCTTA. It encodes CAGSLLGTGFSEQFL.

This chain joins TRBV5-6 and TRBJ2-7, with a possible D match to TRBD2 (5 bases). Germline CDR1 is SGHDT and CDR2 is YYEEEE. The CDR3 is 12 amino acids. Trimming took 6 bases from V and 3 from J, leaving 10 bases between them. CDR3 coding DNA: TGTGCCAGCAACTTTGCGGGCTACGAGCAGTACTTC. Amino acid sequence: CASNFAGYEQYF.

A word on this clonotype: The missing conserved phenylalanine or tryptophan at the end of this CDR3 makes a read error likely. V gene TRBV28 combines with J gene TRBJ2-3; 10 bases map to TRBD2. Germline V CDR1 and CDR2: MDHEN, SYDVKM. The CDR3 is 17 amino acids. J gave up 6 bases and V 5 bases, and 14 bases lay outside the gene matches. Written as DNA, the CDR3 is TGTGCCAGCAGTCCCGACGGGTATAGCGGGGGGAGGGATACGCAGTATTTG. Translation gives CASSPDGYSGGRDTQYL.

Note on this clonotype: Mismatch with germline at one junction end may stem from a read error. J is TRBJ1-2 and V is TRBV4-3; D not certain. Looked up from germline, CDR1 is LGHNA and CDR2 is YSLEER. The CDR3 loop spans 14 amino acids. The CDR3 here is CASNLDLGVDGYTF. DNA for the CDR3: TGCGCCAGCAACCTAGATCTGGGAGTTGATGGTTACACCTTC.

As concerns this clonotype: Here the CDR3 omits its conserved ending phenylalanine or tryptophan, so a read error is the likely source. The limits of the CDR3 on the DNA are not certain, so only TCRdb's listed CDR3 is given. The chain links TRBV6-1 to TRBJ2-7; no DNA check was done on the table's D call, TRBD1. The V gene's germline CDR1 is MNHNS and CDR2 SASEGT. With termini counted, the CDR3 has 13 amino acids. The CDR3: CASSDRGPYEQYL.

On this clonotype itself: A much larger clone lies one base from this, so it may be a read error. V and J are TRBV12-3 or TRBV12-4 and TRBJ1-1; tentative D call: TRBD1 (5 bases). CDR3 length equals 13 residues. V was shortened by 3 bases and J by 2 bases, with 7 bases between the two germline ends. CDR3: CASSFRGNTEAFF. For the CDR3, the DNA is TGTGCCAGCAGTTTCCGGGGCAACACTGAAGCTTTCTTT.

The table lists this clonotype with many counts. The chain has TRBV5-6 and TRBJ2-3; the match to TRBD2 covers 12 bases. Germline CDR1 and CDR2: SGHDT and YYEEEE. This CDR3 has 17 amino acids. Trimming took 4 bases from V and 1 from J; bases not matched to a gene: 7. The CDR3 DNA reads TGTGCCAGCAGCCCCCTGACTAGCGGGAGAGGCACAGATACGCAGTATTTT. Amino acid sequence: CASSPLTSGRGTDTQYF.

The chain employs TRBV12-3 or TRBV12-4 and TRBJ1-3; D call uncertain. The CDR3 has 14 residues. Trimming shortened V by 5 bases and J by 7 bases, and 15 bases separated the two germline ends. CDR3 coding DNA: TGTGCCAGCAGTCTTGGGTACTCGGGTAACACCATATATTTT. Its protein product is CASSLGYSGNTIYF.

For this clonotype: Given a much more abundant clone one base away, this may be a read error. The CDR3 end shows no conserved phenylalanine or tryptophan, and so a read error is likely. The chain is built from TRBV4-3 and TRBJ1-2; no reliable D call. This CDR3 spans 13 amino acids. The germline gives CDR1 LGHNA, CDR2 YSLEER. Deletions cut 4 bases from V and 6 bases from J, with 12 bases between. The CDR3 DNA reads as TGCGCCAGCAGCCCAAATATAATGAATGGCTACACCTAC. Its translation: CASSPNIMNGYTY.

On this clonotype itself: Germline and junction disagree at one end, which may indicate a read error. V and J are TRBV11-1 and TRBJ1-1; the D is unclear. CDR3 length: 13 residues. Germline CDR1 and CDR2: SGHAT and FQDESV (reference sequence). As DNA, the CDR3 is TGTACCAGCATCTCCGATAGGGTGACTGAAGCTTTCTTT. Its translation: CTSISDRVTEAFF.

To note about this clonotype: A single base separates this from a much larger clone, so it may be a read error. The rearrangement uses TRBV5-4 and TRBJ1-1; TRBD1 aligns across 7 bases. The germline CDR1 and CDR2 sequences are SGHNT and YYREEE (reference sequence). CDR3 length: 15 amino acids. The CDR3 sequence: CASSLEQGMNNEAFF. The CDR3 DNA follows: TGTGCCAGCAGCTTAGAACAGGGGATGAACAATGAAGCTTTCTTT. The variable domain in full, with the rest retrieved from reference TRBV5-4 and TRBJ1-1, is ETGVTQSPTHLIKTRGQQVTLRCSSQSGHNTVSWYQQALGQGPQFIFQYYREEENGRGNFPPRFSGLQFPNYSSELNVNALELDDSALYLCASSLEQGMNNEAFFGQGTRLTVV.

This rearrangement joins TRBV11-3 to TRBJ2-1, with D uncertain. From germline, CDR1 is SGHNT and CDR2 YENEEA. V gave up 0 bases and J gave up 9 bases, with 21 bases separating them. The CDR3 sequence is 17 residues long. The CDR3 is CASSLELISRSHSEQFF. Here the CDR3 DNA reads TGTGCCAGCAGCTTAGAGTTGATTAGTAGGAGCCACAGTGAGCAGTTCTTC. Drawing the rest from reference TRBV11-3 and TRBJ2-1, the complete variable domain is EAGVVQSPRYKIIEKKQPVAFWCNPISGHNTLYWYLQNLGQGPELLIRYENEEAVDDSQLPKDRFSAERLKGVDSTLKIQPAELGDSAVYLCASSLELISRSHSEQFFGPGTRLTVL.

On this clonotype: Given a much more abundant clone one base away, this may be a read error. The chain employs TRBV19 and TRBJ2-3, with 8 bases lining up with TRBD2. V shed 6 bases and J 5 bases; nucleotides not matched to a gene: 10. CDR1 LNHDA and CDR2 SQIVND come from the germline V gene (reference sequence). This CDR3 has 15 amino acids. Here the CDR3 DNA reads TGTGCCAGTAGATCCGGGACTAGGGAGCGAGATACGCAGTATTTT. The encoded protein is CASRSGTRERDTQYF.

Notes on this clonotype: An end of the junction differs from the germline gene, which may be a read error. The chain recombines TRBV6-6 with TRBJ2-3; tentative D call: TRBD2 (5 bases). Germline CDR1 reads MNHNY; CDR2 reads SVGAGI (reference sequence). CDR3 length: 12 amino acids. The CDR3 bases are TGTTTCCAGCGGAACCACCTGAATACGCAATATTTT. This gives the protein CFQRNHLNTQYF.